This entry features one T cell receptor (beta chain) sequence. Individuals drawn from 24 US areas were about 18 to 89 years old. The sample originates from a study of blood T cell repertoires in COVID-19. Across the whole study: The origin of the acute and convalescent COVID-19 samples was the United States, Italy and Spain.

TCRdb's copy holds only in-frame clones and misses some; the assay was immunoSEQ multiplex PCR. The table records about 300,000 clones, just over 85% of them present only once. CDR1 and CDR2 from the germline V gene are LNHDA and SQIVND (reference sequence). Trimming stripped 4 bases from V and 8 bases from J, with 17 bases between. CDR3 length: 15 amino acids. The chain links TRBV19 to TRBJ1-4; possibly TRBD1 for D (5 bases). This clonotype originated in a man younger than 45 who had recovered from COVID-19. The specimen sequenced was PBMCs or T cells enriched from blood (not recorded which). The CDR3 protein is CASSRSTVGAEKLFF. CDR3 in DNA: TGTGCCAGTAGTAGATCGACAGTAGGGGCGGAAAAACTGTTTTTT.